The 11 T cell receptor beta chains below all came from one sample that was sequenced in a study of cytomegalovirus exposure and HLA in healthy donors (dated by TCRdb to about 2017). Libraries came from the immunoSEQ multiplex PCR assay. A mixture of 60 forward primers for TCR Vbeta segments and 13 reverse primers for TCR Jbeta segments was used in the multiplex PCR. TCRdb limited this immuneACCESS table to in-frame rearrangements with V and J called. A share of clones is missing; checked studies link under half to unresolved V genes, and the rest is unexplained. The sample table records about 100,000 clones; approximately 75% of these occur just once. Clones ranked in the top ten supply 2.5% to 3.5% of the sample. The sequenced material came from PBMCs. The receptors were sampled from a female donor in good health and CMV-seropositive.

This clone has a single count. This sequence joins TRBV9 and TRBJ1-2; TRBD1 aligns across 10 bases. The germline V gene encodes CDR1 SGDLS and CDR2 YYNGEE. Losses at the gene ends were 4 bases for V and 0 bases for J; bases not matched to a gene: 3. The CDR3 has 15 residues. The CDR3 loop is CASSPGQGPNYGYTF. The DNA for the CDR3 is TGTGCCAGCAGCCCGGGACAGGGGCCTAACTATGGCTACACCTTC.

The chain links TRBV4-3 to TRBJ2-2; D remains ambiguous. V lost 3 bases and J lost 5, with 10 bases in between. Germline lookup yields CDR1 LGHNA and CDR2 YSLEER. CDR3 size: 14 residues. DNA for the CDR3: TGCGCCAGCAGCCAGGCAGACACGACCGGGGAGCTGTTTTTT. This translates into CASSQADTTGELFF.

The chain couples TRBV18 to TRBJ2-7; D may be TRBD1 (6 bases). The CDR3 contains 14 residues. V was clipped by 3 bases and J by 2 bases, with 11 bases between them. The germline gives CDR1 KGHSH, CDR2 LQKENI. CDR3 residues: CASSPGTTTYEQYF. The CDR3 region has the DNA TGTGCCAGCTCACCCGGGACAACAACCTACGAGCAGTACTTC.

This chain uses TRBV2 with TRBJ2-7; no firm D call. The V gene lost 7 bases and the J gene lost 6 bases, with 16 bases spanning the gap. This CDR3 is 13 amino acids long. CDR1 is SNHLY and CDR2 is FYNNEI in the germline V gene. Here the CDR3 reads CASTSPLQTEQYF. The CDR3 DNA follows: TGTGCCAGCACCTCCCCTTTACAGACCGAGCAGTACTTC.

The genes are TRBV5-1 and TRBJ2-7, with D maybe TRBD1 (6 bases). V lost 6 bases and J 3 bases, leaving 13 bases between the germline ends. CDR3 length equals 13 residues. Germline V gives CDR1 SGHRS, CDR2 YFSETQ. CDR3 region: CASTPGTNYEQYF. The CDR3 DNA is TGCGCCAGCACCCCCGGGACAAACTACGAGCAGTACTTC.

There are a few counts of this clone. V gene TRBV29-1 combines with J gene TRBJ1-1; 12 nucleotides line up with TRBD1. The CDR3 length is 15 residues. Trimming at V came to 2 bases and at J to 5 bases, leaving 6 bases not matched to a gene. Looked up from germline, CDR1 is SQVTM and CDR2 is ANQGSEA. CDR3 loop: CSVEKGTGGSTEAFF. The CDR3 coding sequence is TGCAGCGTTGAAAAGGGGACAGGGGGCAGTACTGAAGCTTTCTTT.

The chain has TRBV5-1 and TRBJ2-5, with 13 positions matching TRBD2. The CDR3 extends over 15 amino acids. Trimming cost V 4 bases and J 5 bases; bases outside gene matches: 5. Germline CDR1 SGHRS, CDR2 YFSETQ. The CDR3 region has the DNA TGCGCCAGCAGCCGGACTAGCGGGAGAACCGAGACCCAGTACTTC. It yields the protein CASSRTSGRTETQYF.

The gene calls are TRBV7-9 and TRBJ1-4; D unclear. The CDR3 is 15 amino acids. The V end was cut by 1 base, the J end by 7 bases, with 13 bases between. In germline, CDR1 is SEHNR, CDR2 FQNEAQ (reference sequence). CDR3 sequence (DNA): TGTGCCAGCAGCTTAGAGAGAGCCGGAGGTGAAAAACTGTTTTTT. Its translation is CASSLERAGGEKLFF.

The chain carries TRBV11-1 and TRBJ2-1, with a weak D call TRBD2 (5 bases). This CDR3 region has 14 residues. Germline CDR1 is SGHAT and CDR2 is FQDESV (reference sequence). V was trimmed by 2 bases and J by 8 bases, leaving 13 bases between them. The CDR3 loop reads CASSLSVGSDEQFF. As DNA, the CDR3 is TGTGCCAGCAGCTTATCGGTGGGGAGCGATGAGCAGTTCTTC.

The CDR3 loop reads CASKGAWGRRDQPQHF. In DNA form, the CDR3 reads TGTGCCAGTAAAGGGGCTTGGGGGCGGCGGGATCAGCCCCAGCATTTT. The chain combines TRBV19 with TRBJ1-5; a weak D match, TRBD1 (6 bases). The CDR3 is made up of 16 amino acids. Trimming took off 7 bases at V and 5 bases at J, with 21 bases between the two ends. Germline CDR1 reads LNHDA; CDR2 reads SQIVND (reference sequence).

The chain joins TRBV6-5 to TRBJ1-1, with D perhaps TRBD1 (6 bases). The CDR3 has 13 residues. V shed 6 bases and J shed 11 bases, with 19 bases lying between them. The germline V gene has CDR1 MNHEY and CDR2 SVGAGI. CDR3 DNA sequence: TGTGCCAGCAGGGCAGGGGTTCAATTGGAGGCTTTCTTT. Its translation: CASRAGVQLEAFF.